The 21 T cell receptor beta chains in this list originate from one sample, sequenced in a study of neoadjuvant anti-PD-1 for oral cavity cancer. Method: immunoSEQ multiplex PCR; TCRdb's copy keeps in-frame clones and lacks some. This table holds roughly 12,000 clones, around three fifths found once. This material consisted of tumor tissue, taken before nivolumab (anti-PD-1) treatment. The receptors were gathered from a person between 40 and 85 years old with oral cavity squamous cell carcinoma. The donor label of this sample is uncertain.

The chain joins TRBV5-6 to TRBJ2-1; tentatively, D is TRBD1 (8 bases). V was trimmed by 4 bases and J by 9 bases, leaving 20 bases between them. Germline V gene lookup returns CDR1 SGHDT and CDR2 YYEEEE. The CDR3 is 15 amino acids. CDR3 coding DNA: TGTGCCAGCAGCCCCGAGGCCAACAGGGGGGGTGAGCAGTTCTTC. This translates into CASSPEANRGGEQFF. The full variable domain, with the rest looked up from reference TRBV5-6 and TRBJ2-1, is DAGVTQSPTHLIKTRGQQVTLRCSPKSGHDTVSWYQQALGQGPQFIFQYYEEEERQRGNFPDRFSGHQFPNYSSELNVNALLLGDSALYLCASSPEANRGGEQFFGPGTRLTVL.

As for this clone: The identical CDR3 is also encoded by other nucleotide sequences in the sample. The J gene is TRBJ2-5, the V gene TRBV11-2, with 8 bases matching TRBD1. The germline gives CDR1 SGHAT, CDR2 FQNNGV. Unmatched junction bases numbered 3, after V lost 4 bases and J lost 5 bases. The CDR3 contains 13 residues. In nucleotides, the CDR3 is TGTGCCAGCAGCTCTGACAGGGGCGAGACCCAGTACTTC. Translated, it gives CASSSDRGETQYF.

This clone was detected only a few times. The chain uses TRBV15 and TRBJ2-2; the D call may be TRBD1 or TRBD2 (5 bases each). Trimming shortened V by 0 bases and J by 7 bases, and 12 bases separated the two germline ends. The CDR3 extends over 15 amino acids. Germline lookup yields CDR1 LNHNV and CDR2 YYDKDF (reference sequence). CDR3 loop: CATSREGASNGELFF. CDR3 bases: TGTGCCACCAGCAGAGAAGGGGCTAGCAACGGGGAGCTGTTTTTT.

The chain is built from TRBV19 and TRBJ2-3; D is possibly TRBD1 or TRBD2 (6 bases each). V was clipped by 2 bases and J by 1 base, with 13 bases between them. In germline, CDR1 is LNHDA, CDR2 SQIVND (reference sequence). This CDR3 region has 16 residues. CDR3 residues: CASSIRSGARTDTQYF. The CDR3 nucleotides are TGTGCCAGTAGTATAAGGTCGGGGGCTCGCACAGATACGCAGTATTTT.

DNA for the CDR3: TGTGCCAGCAGCCCTTCGGGGCAGGGTTATGGCTACACCTTC. Its translation: CASSPSGQGYGYTF. This sequence joins TRBV28 and TRBJ1-2; a weak D match, TRBD1 (5 bases). The germline V and J ends were trimmed by 6 bases and 5 bases, with 16 bases remaining between them. The CDR3 has 14 amino acids. CDR1 MDHEN and CDR2 SYDVKM come from the germline V gene.

The CDR3 region is CASSIGTGKYQPQHF. The CDR3 DNA sequence: TGTGCCAGCAGCATAGGGACAGGGAAATATCAGCCCCAGCATTTT. The V and J genes are TRBV6-6 and TRBJ1-5; 9 nucleotides line up with TRBD1. The junction had 8 bases not matched to a gene; V was cut back by 6 bases and J by 5 bases. Per germline, CDR1 MNHNY and CDR2 SVGAGI (reference sequence). The CDR3 length is 15 residues.

In its sample, this clone is large. The chain recombines TRBV18 with TRBJ1-2; 10 positions match TRBD1. The CDR3 has 14 amino acids. The V gene's germline CDR1 is KGHSH and CDR2 LQKENI. V shed 4 bases, J shed 8 bases, and the junction held 7 bases outside the gene matches. As DNA, the CDR3 is TGTGCCAGCTCACTTCTCGGACAGGGGGAAGGCTACACCTTC. This sequence encodes CASSLLGQGEGYTF.

This clone is large. The V call is TRBV27, the J call TRBJ2-3, with D perhaps TRBD1 or TRBD2 (5 bases each). Germline V lookup: CDR1 MNHEY, CDR2 SMNVEV (reference sequence). CDR3 length: 17 amino acids. Trimming took off 3 bases at V and 0 bases at J, with 16 bases between the two ends. CDR3 sequence: CASSFRGARSSTDTQYF. In DNA, the CDR3 is TGTGCCAGCAGTTTCCGGGGCGCCCGTTCTAGCACAGATACGCAGTATTTT.

The V gene is TRBV5-1, the J gene TRBJ1-6; 7 positions agree with TRBD1. The germline V gene has CDR1 SGHRS and CDR2 YFSETQ. Losses at the gene ends were 0 bases for V and 4 bases for J; bases not matched to a gene: 4. This CDR3 is built from 16 residues. CDR3: CASSLEGQSYNSPLHF. CDR3 nucleotide sequence: TGCGCCAGCAGCTTGGAGGGACAGAGTTATAATTCACCCCTCCACTTT.

The chain links TRBV11-2 to TRBJ2-5, with D perhaps TRBD2 (7 bases). Looked up from germline, CDR1 is SGHAT and CDR2 is FQNNGV. The CDR3 consists of 19 residues. Trimming stripped 5 bases from V and 5 bases from J, with 30 bases between. CDR3 sequence (DNA): TGTGCCAGCAGCGTATTAGGGGGAAGGGGAGCGGGAAAAGGGGAGACCCAGTACTTC. Translated, it gives CASSVLGGRGAGKGETQYF.

The chain carries TRBV7-2 and TRBJ2-6, with 9 bases identical to TRBD1. Germline assignment: CDR1 SGHTA and CDR2 FQGNSA. The CDR3 consists of 17 residues. J was trimmed by 1 base and V by 7 bases; bases with no gene match: 8. In nucleotides, the CDR3 is TGTGCCAGCAAGCGGACAGGGGAAGGATCTGGGGCCAACGTCCTGACTTTC. Translation: CASKRTGEGSGANVLTF.

J is TRBJ2-1 and V is TRBV18, with TRBD2 matching over 7 bases. The germline CDR1 and CDR2 sequences are KGHSH and LQKENI. Losses at the gene ends were 4 bases for V and 3 bases for J; bases not matched to a gene: 3. CDR3 length: 14 amino acids. This CDR3 is CASSRASGYNEQFF. The CDR3, as DNA: TGTGCCAGCTCACGGGCTAGCGGCTACAATGAGCAGTTCTTC.

This chain links TRBV6-6 with TRBJ2-7; 7 nucleotides agree with TRBD2. Per the germline V gene, CDR1 is MNHNY and CDR2 is SVGAGI (reference sequence). The CDR3 is 14 residues long. After removal of 7 bases from V and 4 bases from J, the junction contained 10 bases not matched to a gene. The CDR3 spells CASTLREAPYEQYF. The DNA for the CDR3 is TGTGCCAGCACCCTACGGGAGGCTCCATACGAGCAGTACTTC.

The J gene is TRBJ1-2, the V gene TRBV19; TRBD1 might be the D (6 bases). From germline, CDR1 is LNHDA and CDR2 SQIVND (reference sequence). There are 13 residues in the CDR3. Trimming removed 6 bases from V and 6 bases from J, with 14 bases in between. The CDR3, as DNA: TGTGCCAGTAGAGGGACACAGGGCCATGGCTACACCTTC. Translated, it gives CASRGTQGHGYTF.

This clone was detected only a few times. The chain has TRBV6-5 and TRBJ1-1, with a weak D call TRBD1 (5 bases). Germline V gives CDR1 MNHEY, CDR2 SVGAGI. V was pared by 4 bases and J by 10 bases, with 19 bases between. The CDR3 spans 14 residues. The CDR3 here is CASSSSSRHGGAFF. DNA of the CDR3: TGTGCCAGCAGTTCCTCGAGCAGGCACGGGGGAGCTTTCTTT.

This chain links TRBV15 with TRBJ1-1, with D unclear. V gave up 0 bases and J gave up 0 bases, with 2 bases separating them. Germline CDR1 and CDR2: LNHNV and YYDKDF (reference sequence). The CDR3 loop spans 13 amino acids. The CDR3 nucleotides are TGTGCCACCAGCAGAGAGGTGAACACTGAAGCTTTCTTT. This encodes CATSREVNTEAFF.

This clone was counted between two and nine times. The CDR3 DNA sequence: TGTGCCTGGGCCCTATCAGGGGGAAGCTACGAGCAGTACTTC. It specifies CAWALSGGSYEQYF. V usage is TRBV30 and J usage is TRBJ2-7, with 7 bases that match TRBD1. Germline V gene lookup returns CDR1 GTSNPN and CDR2 SVGIG (reference sequence). J lost 3 bases, V lost 5 bases, and 10 bases had no gene match. The CDR3 loop spans 14 amino acids.

V and J are TRBV16 and TRBJ2-3; 8 positions match TRBD2. CDR3 length: 15 amino acids. Losses at the gene ends were 1 base for V and 6 bases for J; bases not matched to a gene: 6. Germline assignment: CDR1 KGHSY and CDR2 FQNENV. The CDR3 DNA sequence: TGTGCCAGCAGCCAATTGAGCGGGGGAAGGGATACGCAGTATTTT. This translates into CASSQLSGGRDTQYF.

V and J are TRBV27 and TRBJ2-7; 13 nucleotides agree with TRBD2. This CDR3 has 15 amino acids. Germline CDR1 MNHEY, CDR2 SMNVEV (reference sequence). Trimming took 4 bases from V and 6 from J; bases not matched to a gene: 6. CDR3 sequence (DNA): TGTGCCAGCAGTTCCACCGGGACTAGCGGGATCGAGCAGTACTTC. Residues: CASSSTGTSGIEQYF.

The chain joins TRBV12-5 to TRBJ1-1, with TRBD1 matching over 7 bases. The CDR3 loop spans 15 amino acids. Germline V gene lookup returns CDR1 LGHNT and CDR2 FRNRAP. After removal of 4 bases from V and 5 bases from J, the junction contained 10 bases not matched to a gene. The CDR3 protein is CASGSTTGLGTEAFF. In nucleotides, the CDR3 is TGTGCTAGTGGTTCGACGACAGGGTTGGGAACTGAAGCTTTCTTT.

The rearrangement joins TRBV2 to TRBJ2-5; 11 bases are a match to TRBD2. V lost 11 bases to trimming and J lost 1 base; unmatched junction nucleotides: 21. The CDR3 has 19 residues. CDR1 and CDR2 from the germline V gene are SNHLY and FYNNEI. The CDR3: CASSLGAGQTSGGQETQYF. The CDR3 DNA is TGTGCCTCCTCCTTGGGAGCGGGGCAAACTAGCGGGGGCCAAGAGACCCAGTACTTC. The whole variable domain, remainder taken from reference TRBV2 and TRBJ2-5, is EPEVTQTPSHQVTQMGQEVILRCVPISNHLYFYWYRQILGQKVEFLVSFYNNEISEKSEIFDDQFSVERPDGSNFTLKIRSTKLEDSAMYFCASSLGAGQTSGGQETQYFGPGTRLLVL.